The 31 T cell receptor beta chains below all came from one sample that was sequenced in a study of cytomegalovirus exposure and HLA in healthy donors. The PCR used 60 Vbeta and 13 Jbeta primers. The assay was immunoSEQ multiplex PCR, and TCRdb's table has in-frame clones only and misses some. The table has fewer than 25,000 clones, 70% to 85% seen once. Sequencing used PBMCs. The receptors were sampled from a human donor in good health.

Note on this clone: A junction end diverges from the germline sequence, so it may reflect a read error. V usage is TRBV7-3 and J usage is TRBJ2-6; D unresolved. This CDR3 region has 17 residues. CDR1 SGHTA and CDR2 FQGTGA come from the germline V gene. The CDR3 DNA is TGTGCCAGCAGCCTAACTACCTTACACTCTGGGGCCAACGTCCTGACTTTC. Its translation: CASSLTTLHSGANVLTF.

The chain joins TRBV27 to TRBJ2-5, with TRBD1 matching 8 bases. Germline CDR1 MNHEY, CDR2 SMNVEV (reference sequence). The trim removed 8 bases at V and 0 bases at J, leaving 5 bases unmatched. This CDR3 region has 14 residues. This CDR3 is CASRRTGYQETQYF. Written as DNA, the CDR3 is TGTGCCAGCCGCCGGACAGGGTACCAAGAGACCCAGTACTTC.

The V and J genes are TRBV7-9 and TRBJ2-7, with 10 positions matching TRBD2. The ends lost 5 bases at V and 2 bases at J; junction bases unmatched: 12. CDR1 and CDR2 (germline): SEHNR, FQNEAQ (reference sequence). The CDR3 runs 17 residues. The CDR3 sequence: CASSEPLAGESPYEQYF. Here the CDR3 DNA reads TGTGCCAGCAGCGAGCCTCTAGCGGGAGAGTCCCCCTACGAGCAGTACTTC.

The chain recombines TRBV4-2 with TRBJ2-3; 11 bases align to TRBD2. V lost 5 bases, J lost 4 bases, and 8 bases stayed unmatched. The germline CDR1 and CDR2 sequences are LGHNA and YNFKEQ. The CDR3 has 16 amino acids. DNA for the CDR3: TGTGCCAGCAGCGCCTCTAGCGGGGGGTTCGCAGATACGCAGTATTTT. This codes for CASSASSGGFADTQYF.

The rearrangement joins TRBV27 to TRBJ1-2; 7 bases map to TRBD1. The germline gives CDR1 MNHEY, CDR2 SMNVEV (reference sequence). The V and J ends lost 6 bases and 3 bases, in that order; junction bases with no gene match: 7. The CDR3 contains 14 residues. DNA of the CDR3: TGTGCCAGCAGAACTACCACAGGGGACTATGGCTACACCTTC. Translated, it gives CASRTTTGDYGYTF.

The CDR3 DNA sequence: TGTGCCGTTCGCAGCGGTGACTCTGGAAACACCATATATTTT. It translates to CAVRSGDSGNTIYF. The chain combines TRBV19 with TRBJ1-3; no reliable D call. Germline CDR1 LNHDA, CDR2 SQIVND (reference sequence). The length of the CDR3 is 14 residues. Between the trimmed V and J ends, which lost 11 bases and 0 bases, there was a span of 14 bases.

V gene TRBV7-2 combines with J gene TRBJ2-7, with TRBD2 identical over 9 bases. CDR3 length equals 15 residues. CDR1 SGHTA and CDR2 FQGNSA come from the germline V gene. J lost 2 bases, V lost 3 bases, and 5 bases had no gene match. The chain's CDR3 is CASSLQAGGTYEQYF. DNA for the CDR3: TGTGCCAGCAGCTTGCAAGCGGGAGGAACCTACGAGCAGTACTTC.

This chain connects TRBV6-5 to TRBJ1-2; possibly TRBD1 for D (6 bases). V was clipped by 2 bases and J by 5 bases, with 15 bases between them. This CDR3 comprises 15 residues. The germline CDR1 and CDR2 sequences are MNHEY and SVGAGI. The CDR3 bases are TGTGCCAGCAGTTACAGTAGACAGGTTGAGTATGGCTACACCTTC. Translating gives CASSYSRQVEYGYTF.

The V gene is TRBV11-2, the J gene TRBJ2-7, with 7 bases identical to TRBD1. Losses at the gene ends were 3 bases for V and 5 bases for J; bases not matched to a gene: 7. The CDR3 consists of 14 residues. Germline V gives CDR1 SGHAT, CDR2 FQNNGV. CDR3 amino acids: CASSFSPDRDEQYF. CDR3 coding DNA: TGTGCCAGCAGCTTCTCACCTGACAGGGACGAGCAGTACTTC.

This chain uses TRBV2 with TRBJ1-5, with D tentatively TRBD1 (5 bases). V was clipped by 9 bases and J by 9 bases, with 18 bases between them. CDR1 and CDR2 (germline): SNHLY, FYNNEI. The CDR3 has 13 amino acids. This chain's CDR3 is CASHGLLGGPQHF. The CDR3 DNA sequence: TGTGCCAGTCATGGCCTTCTCGGGGGGCCCCAGCATTTT.

The gene calls are TRBV27 and TRBJ2-7, with 9 bases identical to TRBD1. This CDR3 contains 16 residues. V trimming: 6 bases; J trimming: 4 bases; junction bases outside the gene matches: 13. Looked up from germline, CDR1 is MNHEY and CDR2 is SMNVEV (reference sequence). The CDR3 loop is CASRGFTGQGTYEQYF. CDR3 DNA sequence: TGTGCCAGCAGGGGTTTCACGGGACAGGGAACGTACGAGCAGTACTTC.

The V and J genes are TRBV5-1 and TRBJ2-1, with 7 positions matching TRBD1. V lost 5 bases to trimming and J lost 2 bases; unmatched junction nucleotides: 4. The CDR3 extends over 14 amino acids. Germline V gene sequence: CDR1 SGHRS, CDR2 YFSETQ. The CDR3 nucleotides are TGCGCCAGCAGTACAGGGGAACCCTACAATGAGCAGTTCTTC. This sequence encodes CASSTGEPYNEQFF. Drawing the rest from reference TRBV5-1 and TRBJ2-1, the complete variable domain is KAGVTQTPRYLIKTRGQQVTLSCSPISGHRSVSWYQQTPGQGLQFLFEYFSETQRNKGNFPGRFSGRQFSNSRSEMNVSTLELGDSALYLCASSTGEPYNEQFFGPGTRLTVL.

Details on this clone: Germline and junction disagree at one end, which may indicate a read error. Other DNA sequences in this specimen translate into the identical CDR3. J is TRBJ1-1 and V is TRBV27; the D gene is possibly TRBD1 (6 bases). The CDR3 length is 15 residues. CDR1 MNHEY and CDR2 SMNVEV come from the germline V gene (reference sequence). For the CDR3, the DNA is TGTGCCAGCAATCCCGTGTCGGGGGGCGAGACTGAGGCTTTCTTT. Translated: CASNPVSGGETEAFF.

The chain joins TRBV7-9 to TRBJ2-1; 10 bases match TRBD1. The CDR3 is made up of 15 amino acids. Losses at the gene ends were 8 bases for V and 2 bases for J; bases not matched to a gene: 6. CDR1 SEHNR and CDR2 FQNEAQ come from the germline V gene (reference sequence). CDR3 region: CASPGTGDTYNEQFF. CDR3 bases: TGTGCCAGCCCCGGGACAGGGGACACCTACAATGAGCAGTTCTTC.

The genes are TRBV29-1 and TRBJ1-1; D uncertain. The CDR3 is made up of 13 amino acids. V lost 4 bases and J 2 bases, leaving 11 bases between the germline ends. CDR1 and CDR2 from the germline V gene are SQVTM and ANQGSEA. For the CDR3, the DNA is TGCAGCGTTGTGCGGGGTCTAAACACTGAAGCTTTCTTT. It translates to CSVVRGLNTEAFF.

The chain couples TRBV10-2 to TRBJ1-2; 10 nucleotides line up with TRBD1. Trimming removed 8 bases from V and 6 bases from J; junction bases left unmatched: 6. There are 13 residues in the CDR3. Germline CDR1 is WSHSY and CDR2 is SAAADI. The CDR3 loop reads CASSPDRGNGYTF. In nucleotides, the CDR3 is TGCGCCAGCTCTCCGGACAGGGGGAATGGCTACACCTTC.

The chain couples TRBV5-4 to TRBJ2-3, with a weak D call TRBD1 (6 bases). Trimming shortened V by 3 bases and J by 0 bases, and 14 bases separated the two germline ends. CDR3 length: 16 amino acids. CDR1 is SGHNT, CDR2 YYREEE, per germline (reference sequence). The CDR3 DNA is TGTGCCAGCAGCTCCTTGACAGGTACAAGCACAGATACGCAGTATTTT. Protein product: CASSSLTGTSTDTQYF.

This chain uses TRBV5-1 with TRBJ1-6; the D is unclear. Trimming left V 2 bases short and J 10 bases short, with 22 bases between. The CDR3 consists of 17 residues. From germline, CDR1 is SGHRS and CDR2 YFSETQ. Here the CDR3 reads CASSFRFGVRRESPLHF. The CDR3 nucleotides read TGCGCCAGCAGCTTTCGTTTTGGGGTCCGTCGGGAATCACCCCTCCACTTT.

The chain uses TRBV6-5 and TRBJ1-2; perhaps TRBD1 as D (6 bases). This CDR3 is built from 13 residues. V was cut by 5 bases and J by 2 bases, with 9 bases left in between. The germline CDR1 and CDR2 sequences are MNHEY and SVGAGI. Here the CDR3 reads CASSEGQNYGYTF. Here the CDR3 DNA reads TGTGCCAGCAGTGAAGGACAGAACTATGGCTACACCTTC.

In its sample, this clone was seen a few times. This chain joins TRBV7-7 and TRBJ1-1; no definite D call. The CDR3 loop spans 13 amino acids. V lost 5 bases to trimming and J lost 0 bases, with 7 bases between them. Germline CDR1 SSHAT, CDR2 FNYEAQ (reference sequence). CDR3 loop: CASSVSLNTEAFF. The CDR3 nucleotides are TGTGCCAGCAGCGTGTCGTTGAACACTGAAGCTTTCTTT.

The rearrangement links TRBV18 to TRBJ1-5; a possible D gene is TRBD1 (6 bases). Germline loops: CDR1 KGHSH, CDR2 LQKENI. This CDR3 has 17 amino acids. Trimming shortened V by 0 bases and J by 5 bases, and 17 bases separated the two germline ends. The CDR3 nucleotides are TGTGCCAGCTCACCACCGGGAGTACAGGGACGTGATCAGCCCCAGCATTTT. This sequence encodes CASSPPGVQGRDQPQHF.

The chain links TRBV18 to TRBJ2-5, with 7 bases that match TRBD2. This CDR3 has 15 residues. Germline V gives CDR1 KGHSH, CDR2 LQKENI. V lost 5 bases, J lost 2 bases, and 8 bases stayed unmatched. CDR3 coding DNA: TGTGCCAGCTCAACGGCGGGAGTCCCGCAAGAGACCCAGTACTTC. The encoded protein is CASSTAGVPQETQYF.

This clone was seen once. The CDR3 carries no conserved terminal phenylalanine or tryptophan, so it likely arises from a read error. The chain employs TRBV6-1 and TRBJ1-2, with 8 bases fitting TRBD1. This CDR3 is 15 amino acids long. Germline CDR1 MNHNS, CDR2 SASEGT. The ends lost 2 bases at V and 0 bases at J; junction bases unmatched: 2. The CDR3 bases are TGTGCCAGCAGTGAATGGACAGGGTCTAACTATGGCTACACCCTC. The encoded protein is CASSEWTGSNYGYTL.

The chain joins TRBV7-9 to TRBJ2-3; maybe TRBD2 (6 bases). The CDR3 length is 15 residues. V gave up 4 bases and J gave up 3 bases, with 14 bases separating them. Germline values: CDR1 SEHNR, CDR2 FQNEAQ (reference sequence). The CDR3 bases are TGTGCCAGCAGCTCGGACTACCTTAGGACAGATACGCAGTATTTT. It is translated as CASSSDYLRTDTQYF. Filled out from reference TRBV7-9 and TRBJ2-3, the complete variable domain reads DTGVSQNPRHKITKRGQNVTFRCDPISEHNRLYWYRQTLGQGPEFLTYFQNEAQLEKSRLLSDRFSAERPKGSFSTLEIQRTEQGDSAMYLCASSSDYLRTDTQYFGPGTRLTVL.

This chain uses TRBV2 with TRBJ1-2, with D tentatively TRBD1 (6 bases). The V gene's germline CDR1 is SNHLY and CDR2 FYNNEI. The CDR3 spans 14 residues. The V end lost 4 bases, the J end lost 7 bases, and 16 bases lay between the germline ends. The CDR3 spells CASSGGLDSSGYTF. The CDR3 coding sequence is TGTGCCAGCAGTGGGGGGTTGGACAGCTCTGGCTACACCTTC. Looking up the rest from reference TRBV2 and TRBJ1-2 gives the full variable domain: EPEVTQTPSHQVTQMGQEVILRCVPISNHLYFYWYRQILGQKVEFLVSFYNNEISEKSEIFDDQFSVERPDGSNFTLKIRSTKLEDSAMYFCASSGGLDSSGYTFGSGTRLTVV.

As to this clone: The same CDR3 can be traced to other DNA sequences in this sample. The chain is built from TRBV4-3 and TRBJ1-2; 7 bases fit TRBD1. Germline V lookup: CDR1 LGHNA, CDR2 YSLEER. This CDR3 comprises 15 residues. V lost 6 bases, J lost 2 bases, and 9 bases stayed unmatched. This chain's CDR3 is CASSPRDSYNYGYTF. The DNA for the CDR3 is TGCGCCAGCAGTCCTAGGGACAGCTACAACTATGGCTACACCTTC.

This clone is a singleton in its sample. This chain uses TRBV11-2 with TRBJ2-2; TRBD2 matches at 8 bases. The germline V gene has CDR1 SGHAT and CDR2 FQNNGV. Trimming cost V 4 bases and J 5 bases; bases outside gene matches: 9. The CDR3 runs 16 residues. This CDR3 is CASSSTSGSRTGELFF. As DNA, the CDR3 is TGTGCCAGCAGCTCCACAAGCGGGAGCCGAACCGGGGAGCTGTTTTTT.

The rearrangement joins TRBV4-3 to TRBJ1-2, with TRBD1 matching 8 bases. This CDR3 has 17 amino acids. Losses at the gene ends were 3 bases for V and 4 bases for J; bases not matched to a gene: 13. The V gene's germline CDR1 is LGHNA and CDR2 YSLEER. The CDR3 nucleotides are TGCGCCAGCAGCCATGAAACCCGGACAGGGATGCCCTATGGCTACACCTTC. Protein: CASSHETRTGMPYGYTF.

V gene TRBV7-9 combines with J gene TRBJ1-3; possibly TRBD1 for D (5 bases). Trimming removed 5 bases from V and 1 base from J, with 24 bases in between. The germline gives CDR1 SEHNR, CDR2 FQNEAQ (reference sequence). CDR3 length equals 19 residues. CDR3 nucleotides: TGTGCCAGCAGCCCCAACACAGGTGGGGTAACGAGGTCTGGAAACACCATATATTTT. Protein: CASSPNTGGVTRSGNTIYF.

The chain combines TRBV28 with TRBJ1-5; D remains ambiguous. The CDR3 is made up of 15 amino acids. Per germline, CDR1 MDHEN and CDR2 SYDVKM. V was shortened by 3 bases and J by 9 bases, with 18 bases between the two germline ends. The CDR3 region is CASSLEDAYLGPQHF. The CDR3, as DNA: TGTGCCAGCAGTTTGGAGGACGCCTACCTAGGGCCCCAGCATTTT.

CDR3 coding DNA: TGTGCCAGCAGCCAAACTCGACAGGGAGAAAACATTCAGTACTTC. It yields the protein CASSQTRQGENIQYF. This chain joins TRBV4-2 and TRBJ2-4, with 7 bases aligning to TRBD1. Germline CDR1 and CDR2: LGHNA and YNFKEQ. Trimming removed 2 bases from V and 5 bases from J; junction bases left unmatched: 6. CDR3 size: 15 residues.